A single sample gave rise to the 32 T cell receptor beta chains below, sequenced in a study of blood T cell repertoires in COVID-19. Sequencing used immunoSEQ multiplex PCR; TCRdb keeps in-frame clones, though not all of them. This sample carries about 300,000 clones, 86% of them seen once, and the ten largest clones take about 4.2%. The sample comprised PBMCs or T cells enriched from blood (not recorded which). The receptor source for this set is a man between 25 and 39 years old who had recovered from COVID-19.

The gene calls are TRBV5-1 and TRBJ1-2; D is unresolved. Germline CDR1 reads SGHRS; CDR2 reads YFSETQ. Trimming stripped 6 bases from V and 0 bases from J, with 12 bases between. The CDR3 loop spans 14 amino acids. CDR3 nucleotide sequence: TGCGCCAGCAAGGAGGCAGCAGCTAACTATGGCTACACCTTC. This sequence encodes CASKEAAANYGYTF.

The rearrangement links TRBV11-3 to TRBJ2-1; 7 bases map to TRBD2. Per the germline V gene, CDR1 is SGHNT and CDR2 is YENEEA. The trim removed 1 base at V and 7 bases at J, leaving 10 bases unmatched. The CDR3 has 16 residues. The CDR3 is CASSLGFGLAANEQFF. The CDR3 region has the DNA TGTGCCAGCAGCTTAGGGTTTGGGCTAGCGGCGAATGAGCAGTTCTTC.

The chain is built from TRBV3-1 (or the pseudogene TRBV3-2) and TRBJ2-4, with D tentatively TRBD2 (5 bases). The CDR3 is 14 amino acids. Germline V gives CDR1 LGHDT, CDR2 YNNKEL (reference sequence). V was shortened by 5 bases and J by 12 bases, with 20 bases between the two germline ends. CDR3 amino acids: CASSSLSHGVGQYF. The CDR3 nucleotides read TGTGCCAGCAGCTCCCTTTCCCACGGGGTGGGTCAGTACTTC.

This clone was seen once. The chain employs TRBV25-1 and TRBJ1-6; TRBD1 aligns across 8 bases. Trimming took 2 bases from V and 6 from J; bases not matched to a gene: 12. Germline CDR1 reads MGHDK; CDR2 reads SYGVNS. This CDR3 comprises 18 residues. This CDR3 is CASSERGGTGGSNSPLHF. The CDR3 DNA follows: TGTGCCAGCAGTGAACGGGGAGGAACAGGGGGAAGTAATTCACCCCTCCACTTT.

V usage is TRBV11-3 and J usage is TRBJ1-6; D unclear. V gave up 2 bases and J gave up 6 bases, with 5 bases separating them. Germline CDR1 SGHNT, CDR2 YENEEA. The CDR3 length is 13 residues. The CDR3 protein is CASSLMRNSPLHF. The CDR3 DNA reads TGTGCCAGCAGCTTAATGCGTAATTCACCCCTCCACTTT.

The chain uses TRBV19 and TRBJ2-1, with a weak D call TRBD2 (5 bases). CDR1 LNHDA and CDR2 SQIVND come from the germline V gene (reference sequence). V lost 4 bases and J lost 0, with 16 bases in between. The CDR3 is made up of 17 amino acids. CDR3 in amino acids: CASSTNQRSRSYNEQFF. The CDR3 region has the DNA TGTGCCAGTAGTACCAACCAGCGGAGCCGCTCCTACAATGAGCAGTTCTTC.

The CDR3 bases are TGTGCCAGCAGCGTAGGGATGGGGGGCTATGGCTACACCTTC. Its protein product is CASSVGMGGYGYTF. This chain uses TRBV9 with TRBJ1-2; D is perhaps TRBD1 (5 bases). This CDR3 contains 14 residues. Deletions cut 0 bases from V and 4 bases from J, with 10 bases between. Germline CDR1 reads SGDLS; CDR2 reads YYNGEE.

This clone has only a few counts. The V and J genes are TRBV5-1 and TRBJ1-6; 8 nucleotides align to TRBD1. V lost 0 bases, J lost 10 bases, and 6 bases stayed unmatched. CDR3 length equals 15 residues. Germline loops: CDR1 SGHRS, CDR2 YFSETQ. The CDR3 sequence: CASSLEGQAPSPLHF. CDR3 nucleotide sequence: TGCGCCAGCAGCTTGGAGGGACAGGCCCCCTCACCCCTCCACTTT.

The rearrangement links TRBV27 to TRBJ2-5, with a possible D match to TRBD1 (5 bases). The ends were cut back, 6 bases at V and 4 bases at J, with 18 bases in the middle. The CDR3 is made up of 15 amino acids. The germline CDR1 and CDR2 sequences are MNHEY and SMNVEV (reference sequence). The CDR3: CASSGRMLRGETQYF. The CDR3 DNA reads TGTGCCAGCAGCGGGCGGATGTTAAGGGGAGAGACCCAGTACTTC.

The chain has TRBV4-1 and TRBJ1-5; D unclear. This CDR3 is built from 16 residues. CDR1 is MGHRA and CDR2 is YSYEKL in the germline V gene. Between the trimmed V and J ends, which lost 1 base and 0 bases, there was a span of 10 bases. The CDR3 DNA reads TGCGCCAGCAGCCAAGGGGCAGTCTATAGCAATCAGCCCCAGCATTTT. It is translated as CASSQGAVYSNQPQHF.

The genes are TRBV7-2 and TRBJ1-6, with 7 bases aligning to TRBD1. Germline lookup yields CDR1 SGHTA and CDR2 FQGNSA. Trimming cost V 6 bases and J 5 bases; bases outside gene matches: 10. This CDR3 spans 16 amino acids. CDR3 amino acids: CASRTSGTENNSPLHF. DNA for the CDR3: TGTGCCAGCAGGACCTCCGGGACAGAAAATAATTCACCCCTCCACTTT.

V usage is TRBV5-1 and J usage is TRBJ2-7; 9 bases agree with TRBD1. The CDR3 extends over 14 amino acids. V shed 4 bases, J shed 5 bases, and the junction held 7 bases outside the gene matches. Germline CDR1 reads SGHRS; CDR2 reads YFSETQ. CDR3 coding DNA: TGCGCCAGCAGCCAATGGGACAGGGTCAACGAGCAGTACTTC. Its protein product is CASSQWDRVNEQYF.

The V call is TRBV7-6, the J call TRBJ2-3, with 9 bases identical to TRBD2. CDR3 length equals 16 residues. Looked up from germline, CDR1 is SGHVS and CDR2 is FNYEAQ. Trimming removed 2 bases from V and 2 bases from J; junction bases left unmatched: 5. The DNA of the CDR3 is TGTGCCAGCAGCTTACGGGGACTAGCTTTCACAGATACGCAGTATTTT. Translating it yields CASSLRGLAFTDTQYF.

The chain links TRBV6-5 to TRBJ1-1, with D perhaps matching TRBD1 (6 bases). Germline V gives CDR1 MNHEY, CDR2 SVGAGI. This CDR3 comprises 16 residues. V was cut by 0 bases and J by 3 bases, with 14 bases left in between. The CDR3 spells CASSYSGQGRYTEAFF. In DNA form, the CDR3 reads TGTGCCAGCAGTTACTCAGGGCAGGGGCGGTACACTGAAGCTTTCTTT.

There are a few counts of this clone. The chain employs TRBV5-6 and TRBJ1-4; D gene ambiguous. The CDR3 is made up of 14 amino acids. Trimming shortened V by 0 bases and J by 7 bases, and 10 bases separated the two germline ends. CDR1 is SGHDT, CDR2 YYEEEE, per germline. CDR3 sequence reads: CASSLEFSGEKLFF. CDR3 DNA sequence: TGTGCCAGCAGCTTGGAGTTCTCAGGTGAAAAACTGTTTTTT.

This clone was seen just once. This rearrangement joins TRBV28 to TRBJ1-2; the D is unclear. From germline, CDR1 is MDHEN and CDR2 SYDVKM. V was clipped by 2 bases and J by 4 bases, with 11 bases between them. This CDR3 has 14 amino acids. The chain's CDR3 is CASSLRQAIYGYTF. The CDR3 DNA follows: TGTGCCAGCAGTTTACGGCAGGCTATCTATGGCTACACCTTC.

The V call is TRBV6-5, the J call TRBJ2-5; D is undetermined. Germline CDR1 MNHEY, CDR2 SVGAGI. The CDR3 totals 13 residues. Trimming stripped 4 bases from V and 5 bases from J, with 11 bases between. Written as DNA, the CDR3 is TGTGCCAGCAGTTTGAACTTCGGGGAGACCCAGTACTTC. Amino acids: CASSLNFGETQYF.

The chain carries TRBV5-1 and TRBJ2-5; 7 positions agree with TRBD1. This CDR3 is 16 amino acids long. Trimming took 6 bases from V and 2 from J; bases not matched to a gene: 13. Germline loops: CDR1 SGHRS, CDR2 YFSETQ. The CDR3 DNA reads TGCGCCAGCACCCTCGGGACAGCCGACTCACAAGAGACCCAGTACTTC. Translated: CASTLGTADSQETQYF.

The rearrangement links TRBV9 to TRBJ2-2, with 12 bases lining up with TRBD2. The CDR3 has 19 residues. Losses at the gene ends were 3 bases for V and 7 bases for J; bases not matched to a gene: 16. Germline CDR1 is SGDLS and CDR2 is YYNGEE. This CDR3 reads CASSDPNHLAGGPVGELFF. CDR3 nucleotide sequence: TGTGCCAGCAGCGACCCCAACCATCTAGCGGGGGGGCCGGTCGGGGAGCTGTTTTTT.

The V call is TRBV11-1, the J call TRBJ2-3; 9 positions agree with TRBD2. The V and J ends lost 4 bases and 2 bases, in that order; junction bases with no gene match: 7. The CDR3 is 16 residues long. From germline, CDR1 is SGHAT and CDR2 FQDESV (reference sequence). The CDR3 loop reads CASSSIAGELTDTQYF. CDR3 coding DNA: TGTGCCAGCAGCTCGATAGCGGGAGAACTCACAGATACGCAGTATTTT.

This clone occurred a few times. The chain recombines TRBV19 with TRBJ1-1, with 9 bases aligning to TRBD1. The CDR3 spans 16 residues. Trimming took 3 bases from V and 4 from J; bases not matched to a gene: 9. The germline CDR1 and CDR2 sequences are LNHDA and SQIVND (reference sequence). The CDR3 DNA is TGTGCCAGTAGTATGGGACAGGGCTGGGTAGGCACTGAAGCTTTCTTT. Its translation: CASSMGQGWVGTEAFF.

The chain joins TRBV18 to TRBJ2-7, with TRBD1 as a possible D gene (7 bases). V lost 3 bases and J lost 7, with 16 bases in between. The CDR3 has 14 amino acids. CDR1 KGHSH and CDR2 LQKENI come from the germline V gene. The CDR3 sequence is CASSPLEGAKEQYF. The DNA for the CDR3 is TGTGCCAGCTCACCCTTGGAGGGGGCAAAGGAGCAGTACTTC.

V is TRBV19 and J is TRBJ2-7; TRBD1 might be the D (6 bases). Trimming removed 1 base at V and 3 bases at J, with 10 bases between. Germline V gene lookup returns CDR1 LNHDA and CDR2 SQIVND (reference sequence). This CDR3 region has 14 residues. The CDR3 DNA reads as TGTGCCAGTAGTATAGCCGACAGGCTCTACGAGCAGTACTTC. Translating gives CASSIADRLYEQYF.

The gene calls are TRBV28 and TRBJ1-1; 9 bases fit TRBD1. The germline CDR1 and CDR2 sequences are MDHEN and SYDVKM. The length of the CDR3 is 15 residues. J was trimmed by 6 bases and V by 9 bases; bases with no gene match: 14. CDR3 sequence: CASSGTGLSHAEAFF. The CDR3 coding sequence is TGTGCCAGTTCCGGGACAGGGCTTTCACACGCTGAAGCTTTCTTT.

In its sample, this clone was seen once. This chain uses TRBV10-3 with TRBJ2-3; 8 positions match TRBD2. V lost 3 bases, J lost 1 base, and 6 bases stayed unmatched. This CDR3 comprises 16 residues. CDR1 and CDR2 from the germline V gene are ENHRY and SYGVKD. The CDR3 sequence is CAISDWREARTDTQYF. The CDR3 DNA reads as TGTGCCATCAGTGATTGGCGGGAGGCCCGCACAGATACGCAGTATTTT.

The V call is TRBV9, the J call TRBJ1-2, with a weak D call TRBD1 (6 bases). The germline V gene has CDR1 SGDLS and CDR2 YYNGEE. This CDR3 has 12 residues. The ends were cut back, 5 bases at V and 8 bases at J, with 13 bases in the middle. The chain's CDR3 is CASSRGAGGYTF. The CDR3 nucleotides read TGTGCCAGCAGTCGGGGGGCGGGCGGCTACACCTTC.

The J gene is TRBJ1-6, the V gene TRBV19; D ambiguous. The CDR3 covers 15 residues. V was shortened by 5 bases and J by 0 bases, with 8 bases between the two germline ends. Looked up from germline, CDR1 is LNHDA and CDR2 is SQIVND (reference sequence). CDR3 loop: CASSADSSYNSPLHF. In DNA, the CDR3 is TGTGCCAGTAGTGCCGACTCCTCCTATAATTCACCCCTCCACTTT.

The chain couples TRBV30 to TRBJ1-4; 7 bases map to TRBD1. Germline V CDR1 and CDR2: GTSNPN, SVGIG (reference sequence). CDR3 size: 16 residues. J lost 8 bases, V lost 3 bases, and 15 bases had no gene match. Written as DNA, the CDR3 is TGTGCCTGGAGGGAAACCAAGACAGGGTGGAAGGAAAAACTGTTTTTT. Translating it yields CAWRETKTGWKEKLFF.

This clone was recorded a few times. The V gene is TRBV12-5, the J gene TRBJ1-3; TRBD1 aligns across 9 bases. CDR3 length: 16 amino acids. V lost 5 bases, J lost 4 bases, and 9 bases stayed unmatched. CDR1 is LGHNT and CDR2 is FRNRAP in the germline V gene. The DNA for the CDR3 is TGTGCTAGTGGTCCCCCTGGGACAGGGCTGGGAAACACCATATATTTT. It is translated as CASGPPGTGLGNTIYF.

The rearrangement links TRBV30 to TRBJ2-7; TRBD2 matches at 7 bases. V lost 0 bases to trimming and J lost 0 bases; unmatched junction nucleotides: 5. The CDR3 runs to 15 residues. Germline values: CDR1 GTSNPN, CDR2 SVGIG (reference sequence). This CDR3 reads CAWSVWEGSSYEQYF. CDR3 nucleotides: TGTGCCTGGAGTGTCTGGGAGGGGAGCTCCTACGAGCAGTACTTC.

This clone was recorded a few times. The rearrangement uses TRBV27 and TRBJ2-7, with 14 bases fitting TRBD2. The V and J ends lost 7 bases and 0 bases, in that order; junction bases with no gene match: 14. This CDR3 has 19 residues. CDR1 and CDR2 from the germline V gene are MNHEY and SMNVEV (reference sequence). The CDR3 region has the DNA TGTGCCAGCACCTTAGACCCGACTAGCGGGAGGGTACTCTCCTACGAGCAGTACTTC. Protein sequence: CASTLDPTSGRVLSYEQYF.

CDR3 bases: TGTGCCAGCAGCTTGGGAATAGGGGCGAACACTGAAGCTTTCTTT. It yields the protein CASSLGIGANTEAFF. J is TRBJ1-1 and V is TRBV5-6, with D possibly being TRBD1 (5 bases). Germline values: CDR1 SGHDT, CDR2 YYEEEE. V was trimmed by 0 bases and J by 1 base, leaving 10 bases between them. This CDR3 has 15 residues.